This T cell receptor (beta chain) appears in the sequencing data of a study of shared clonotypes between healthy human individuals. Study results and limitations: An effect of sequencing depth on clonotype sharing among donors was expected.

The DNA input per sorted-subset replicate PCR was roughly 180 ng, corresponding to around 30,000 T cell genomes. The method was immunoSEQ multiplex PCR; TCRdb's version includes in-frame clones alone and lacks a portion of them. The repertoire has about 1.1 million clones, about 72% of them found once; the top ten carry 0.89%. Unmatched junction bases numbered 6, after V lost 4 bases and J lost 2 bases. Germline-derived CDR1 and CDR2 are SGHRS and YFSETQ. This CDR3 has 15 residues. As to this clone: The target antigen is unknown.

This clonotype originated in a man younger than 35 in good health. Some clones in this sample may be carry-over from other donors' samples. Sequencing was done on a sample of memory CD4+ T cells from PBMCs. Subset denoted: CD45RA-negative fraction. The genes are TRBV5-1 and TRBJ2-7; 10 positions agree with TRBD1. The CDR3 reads CASSRGTGDAYEQYF. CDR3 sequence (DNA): TGCGCCAGCAGCCGGGGGACAGGGGATGCCTACGAGCAGTACTTC.